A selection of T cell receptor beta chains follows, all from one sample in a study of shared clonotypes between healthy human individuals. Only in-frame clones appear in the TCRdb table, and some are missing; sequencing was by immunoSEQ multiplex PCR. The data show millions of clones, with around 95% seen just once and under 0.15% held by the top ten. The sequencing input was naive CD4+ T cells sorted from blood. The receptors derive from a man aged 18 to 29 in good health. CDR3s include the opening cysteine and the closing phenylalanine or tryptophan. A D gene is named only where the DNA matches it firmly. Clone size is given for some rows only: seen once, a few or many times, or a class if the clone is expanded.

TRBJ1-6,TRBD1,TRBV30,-,TGTGCCTGGAGTGGAAGGGACAGCAAATCACCCCTCCACTTT,CAWSGRDSKSPLHF
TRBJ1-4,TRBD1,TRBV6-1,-,TGTGCCAGCAGTGATCTAGGGGGACAGCTAAATGAAAAACTGTTTTTT,CASSDLGGQLNEKLFF
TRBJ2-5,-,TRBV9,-,TGTGCCAGCAGCGTAGGGGGTTCTGGTAGTCGGGAGACCCAGTACTTC,CASSVGGSGSRETQYF
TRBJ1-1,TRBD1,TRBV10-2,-,TGCGCCAGCAGTGAAGGGAGACAGGGTAATGAAGCTTTCTTT,CASSEGRQGNEAFF
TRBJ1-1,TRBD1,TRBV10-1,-,TGCGCCAGCAGTTTAGGACAGGGCAGCACTGAAGCTTTCTTT,CASSLGQGSTEAFF
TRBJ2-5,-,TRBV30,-,TGTGCCTGGAGCCTCCTGGGCACAAACCAAGAGACCCAGTACTTC,CAWSLLGTNQETQYF
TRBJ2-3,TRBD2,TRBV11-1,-,TGTGCCAGCAGCTTACGTCGGCTAGCGGGGACAGATACGCAGTATTTT,CASSLRRLAGTDTQYF
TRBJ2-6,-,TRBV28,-,TGTGCCAGCAGGCAGGCAATAACTGGGGCCAACGTCCTGACTTTC,CASRQAITGANVLTF
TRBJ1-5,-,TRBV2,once,TGTGCCAGCAGTCTAGGGCTGGAGGGCAATCAGCCCCAGCATTTT,CASSLGLEGNQPQHF
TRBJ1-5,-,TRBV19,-,TGTGCCAGTAGTATAGTTCAAGGGGCTAATCAGCCCCAGCATTTT,CASSIVQGANQPQHF
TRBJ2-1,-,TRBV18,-,TGTGCCAGCTCAAGAGGACAAACGCTCGATGAGCAGTTCTTC,CASSRGQTLDEQFF
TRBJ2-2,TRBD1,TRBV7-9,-,TGTGCCAGCAGCTTTGTTTGGACAGGGGCGATCGGGGAGCTGTTTTTT,CASSFVWTGAIGELFF
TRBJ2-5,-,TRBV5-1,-,TGCGCCAGCAGCTTGGTGGGGGCCCCCCTCCAAGAGACCCAGTACTTC,CASSLVGAPLQETQYF
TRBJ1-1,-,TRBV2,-,TGTGCCAGCAGAGCAGGGGCTACGAACACTGAAGCTTTCTTT,CASRAGATNTEAFF
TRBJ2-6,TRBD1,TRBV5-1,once,TGCGCCAGCAGCTTAGTATTTCCGGGACAGGGTTCTGGGGCCAACGTCCTGACTTTC,CASSLVFPGQGSGANVLTF
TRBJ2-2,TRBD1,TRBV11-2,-,TGTGCCAGCAGCTTAGGACAGGGGTTCGCCGGGGAGCTGTTTTTT,CASSLGQGFAGELFF
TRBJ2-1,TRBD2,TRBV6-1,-,TGTGCCAGCAGGGAGGGACTAGGGGGTTTCAATGAGCAGTTCTTC,CASREGLGGFNEQFF
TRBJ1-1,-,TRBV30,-,TGTGCCTGGGGGACGAGCCCTGAAGCTTTCTTT,CAWGTSPEAFF
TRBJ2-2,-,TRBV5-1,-,TGCGCCAGCAGCTTGGATACTGCAGGGGTGGACACCGGGGAGCTGTTTTTT,CASSLDTAGVDTGELFF
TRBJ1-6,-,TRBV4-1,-,TGCGCCAGCAGCCAACAGGGGTCCTATAATTCACCCCTCCACTTT,CASSQQGSYNSPLHF
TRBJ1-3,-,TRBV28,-,TGTGCCAGCAGTTTCCTCTCTGGAAACACCATATATTTT,CASSFLSGNTIYF
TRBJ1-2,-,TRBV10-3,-,TGTGCCCCCCCAAGTGGGGACGGCTGGAATCGTAACTATGGCTACACCTTC,CAPPSGDGWNRNYGYTF
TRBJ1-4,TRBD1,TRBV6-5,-,TGTGCCAGCAGTTACAGACAGGGGGCAGTTGAAAAACTGTTTTTT,CASSYRQGAVEKLFF
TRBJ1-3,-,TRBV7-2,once,TGTGCCAGCAGCTTAGCGGGGGAAAACACCATATATTTT,CASSLAGENTIYF
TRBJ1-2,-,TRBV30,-,TGTGCCTGGAGTCTCGGGACCGTTGGCTACACCTTC,CAWSLGTVGYTF
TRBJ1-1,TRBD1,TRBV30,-,TGTGCCTGGAGTGGACGGGACAGGGGAGCTTTCTTT,CAWSGRDRGAFF
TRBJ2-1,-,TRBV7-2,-,TGTGCCAGCAGCACGAAGGTGTCTACTTTCTCCTACAATGAGCAGTTCTTC,CASSTKVSTFSYNEQFF
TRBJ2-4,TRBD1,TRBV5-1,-,TGCGCCAGCAGCGATAACAGGGGACCCCAGTACTTC,CASSDNRGPQYF
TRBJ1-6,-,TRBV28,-,TGTGCCAGTACGGGGCGGGCGGTGGGTAATTCACCCCTCCACTTT,CASTGRAVGNSPLHF
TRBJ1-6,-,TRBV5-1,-,TGCGCCAGCAGCTTAGGGTCGTCGTATGTTAATTCACCCCTCCACTTT,CASSLGSSYVNSPLHF
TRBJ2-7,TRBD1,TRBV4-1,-,TGCGCCAGCAGTCAGGCCGGGACAGGTTCCTACGAGCAGTACTTC,CASSQAGTGSYEQYF
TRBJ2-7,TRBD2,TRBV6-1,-,TGTGCCAGCAGTGGGGTAGCGGGAGGGAGATATCCTGCGGAGCAGTACTTC,CASSGVAGGRYPAEQYF
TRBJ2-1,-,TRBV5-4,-,TGTGCCAGCAGCTTAATGAGAGGGAGTTACAATGAGCAGTTCTTC,CASSLMRGSYNEQFF
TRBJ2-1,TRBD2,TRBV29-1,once,TGCAGCGGATCTTGGGGGGAGGGCAATGAGCAGTTCTTC,CSGSWGEGNEQFF
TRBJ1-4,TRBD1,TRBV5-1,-,TGCGCCAGCAGCCGGGGGACAGAACTAAATGAAAAACTGTTTTTT,CASSRGTELNEKLFF
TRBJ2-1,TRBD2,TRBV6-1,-,TGTGCCAGCAGTGCTAGCGGGAACTACAATGAGCAGTTCTTC,CASSASGNYNEQFF
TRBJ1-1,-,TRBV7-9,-,TGTGCCAGCAGCCGCCAATCAGGTGTTACTGAAGCTTTCTTT,CASSRQSGVTEAFF
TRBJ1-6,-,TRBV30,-,TGTGCCTGGGCCAGGGATAATTCACCCCTCCACTTT,CAWARDNSPLHF
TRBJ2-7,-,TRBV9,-,TGTGCCAGCAGCGTATCGAGCAGCCCGGGGTACGAGCAGTACTTC,CASSVSSSPGYEQYF
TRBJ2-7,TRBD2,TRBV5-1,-,TGCGCCAGCAACTTGGGTGGACTAGCCAACGAGCAGTACTTC,CASNLGGLANEQYF
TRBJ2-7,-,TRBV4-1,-,TGCGCCAGCAGCCAACCAGGGGTGACCTACGAGCAGTACTTC,CASSQPGVTYEQYF
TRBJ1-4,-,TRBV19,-,TGTGCCAGTAGCGTGGACACCAGGGCGAATCGGGAAAAACTGTTTTTT,CASSVDTRANREKLFF
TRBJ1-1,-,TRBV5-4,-,TGTGCCAGCAGTCGTTCGGCCGATAACACTGAAGCTTTCTTT,CASSRSADNTEAFF
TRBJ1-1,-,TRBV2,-,TGTGCCAGCAGTGAAGCGCTCGGGATAGAAGCTTTCTTT,CASSEALGIEAFF
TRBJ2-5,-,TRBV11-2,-,TGTGCCAGCAGCCCCGTAGGGCAGACACAAGAGACCCAGTACTTC,CASSPVGQTQETQYF
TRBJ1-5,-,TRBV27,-,TGTGCCAGCAGTTCGACTTTGGTTCACAGCAGCAATCAGCCCCAGCATTTT,CASSSTLVHSSNQPQHF
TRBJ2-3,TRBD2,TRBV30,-,TGTGCCTGGAGTGAGGGTAGCGGGAGTTCAGATACGCAGTATTTT,CAWSEGSGSSDTQYF
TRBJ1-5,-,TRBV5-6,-,TGTGCCAGCAGCTTGGGACAGGTACGTGATCAGCCCCAGCATTTT,CASSLGQVRDQPQHF
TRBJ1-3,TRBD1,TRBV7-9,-,TGTGCCAGCAGCCGACAGGGTCCCTCTGGAAACACCATATATTTT,CASSRQGPSGNTIYF
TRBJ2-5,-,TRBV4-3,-,TGCGCCAGCAGCCAAGACCTCCTAGCCGAAGAGACCCAGTACTTC,CASSQDLLAEETQYF
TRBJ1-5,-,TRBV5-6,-,TGTGCCAGCAGCAGGACAGGCAATCAGCCCCAGCATTTT,CASSRTGNQPQHF
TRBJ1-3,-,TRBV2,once,TGTGCCAGCCATATCGGACAGTTGCTCTCTGGAAACACCATATATTTT,CASHIGQLLSGNTIYF